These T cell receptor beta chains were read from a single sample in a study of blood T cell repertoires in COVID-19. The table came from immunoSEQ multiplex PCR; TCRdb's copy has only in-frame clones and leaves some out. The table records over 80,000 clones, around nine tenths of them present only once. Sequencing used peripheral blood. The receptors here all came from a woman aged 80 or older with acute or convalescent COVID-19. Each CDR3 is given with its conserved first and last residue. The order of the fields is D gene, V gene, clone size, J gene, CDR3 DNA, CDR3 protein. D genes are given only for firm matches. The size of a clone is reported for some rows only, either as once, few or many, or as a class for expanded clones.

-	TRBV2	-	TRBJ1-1	TGTGCCAGCAGTGTGAAGACAATCGAAGCCTTCTTT	CASSVKTIEAFF
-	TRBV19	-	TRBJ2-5	TGTGCCAGTAGTATCACCGGGACAATCGGGACCCAGTACTTC	CASSITGTIGTQYF
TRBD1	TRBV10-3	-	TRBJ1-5	TGTGCCATCAGTGACTACAGGGGAAGCAATCAGCCCCAGCATTTT	CAISDYRGSNQPQHF
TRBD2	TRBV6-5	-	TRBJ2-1	TGTGCCAGCAGTACGGGACTAGCGGGAGCCGGTGAGCAGTTCTTC	CASSTGLAGAGEQFF
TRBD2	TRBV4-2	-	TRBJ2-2	TGTGCCAGCGGTCCGACTAGCGGGGGGGTCGACACCGGGGAGCTGTTTTTT	CASGPTSGGVDTGELFF
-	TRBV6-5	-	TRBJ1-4	TGTGCCAGCAGTTACTCGAAGGGGCAGGGTGGTGAAAAACTGTTTTTT	CASSYSKGQGGEKLFF
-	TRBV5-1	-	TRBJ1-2	TGCGCCAGCAGCTTGACCTCGGGCTATGGCTACACCTTC	CASSLTSGYGYTF
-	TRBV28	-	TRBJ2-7	TGTGCCAGCAGTTCCGAGTCCCCCGGCGAGCAGTACTTC	CASSSESPGEQYF
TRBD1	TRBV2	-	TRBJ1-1	TGTGCCAGGCCGAGGGGGCCCCCTAACACTGAAGCTTTCTTT	CARPRGPPNTEAFF
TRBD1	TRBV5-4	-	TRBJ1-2	TGTGCCAGCAGCCGTGGACAGGCCGGTGGCTATGGCTACACCTTC	CASSRGQAGGYGYTF
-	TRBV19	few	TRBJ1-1	TGTGCCAGTAGTCCCCGGACAGAGCACACTGAAGCTTTCTTT	CASSPRTEHTEAFF
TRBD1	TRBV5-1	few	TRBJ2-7	TGCGCCAGCAGCTGGGGACAGGGGGCGTATGGTCCGGAGAGCGAGCAGTACTTC	CASSWGQGAYGPESEQYF
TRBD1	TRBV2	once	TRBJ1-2	TGTGCCAGCAGTCCCTCCGGGACAGCTTTTGGGGGTGGCTACACCTTC	CASSPSGTAFGGGYTF
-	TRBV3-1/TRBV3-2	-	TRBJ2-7	TGTGCCAGCAGCCATGAGTTCCAGGATCTTTACGAGCAGTACTTC	CASSHEFQDLYEQYF
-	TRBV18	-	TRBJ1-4	TGTGCCAGCTCACCGACGGCAGGGGATGAAAAACTGTTTTTT	CASSPTAGDEKLFF
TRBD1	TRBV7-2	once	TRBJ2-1	TGTGCCAGCAGCTGGGACAGGGGCCCCTATGAGCAGTTCTTC	CASSWDRGPYEQFF
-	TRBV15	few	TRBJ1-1	TGTGCCACCAGCAGAGAGAGGATCGCTGAAGCTTTCTTT	CATSRERIAEAFF
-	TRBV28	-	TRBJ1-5	TGTGCCAGCAGTTTTGGGGCGACCGTGAATCAGCCCCAGCATTTT	CASSFGATVNQPQHF
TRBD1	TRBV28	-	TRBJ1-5	TGTGCCAGCAGTTTCCTCGGACAGGGGACGGATCAGCCCCAGCATTTT	CASSFLGQGTDQPQHF
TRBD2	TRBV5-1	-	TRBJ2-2	TGCGCCAGCAGCCCTAGGACTAGCGGGGGGCTCGCGAACACCGGGGAGCTGTTTTTT	CASSPRTSGGLANTGELFF
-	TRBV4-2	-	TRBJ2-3	TGTGCCAGCAGCCAAGACTCGGGAACTGGCGGAGATACGCAGTATTTT	CASSQDSGTGGDTQYF
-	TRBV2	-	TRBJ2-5	TGTGCCAGCAGTGAAGCGCTTCAAGGCAGGGGCGAGACCCAGTACTTC	CASSEALQGRGETQYF
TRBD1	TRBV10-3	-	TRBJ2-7	TGTGCCATCAGTGATAAGGGACAGGACACCTACGAGCAGTACTTC	CAISDKGQDTYEQYF
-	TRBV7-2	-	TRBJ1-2	TGTGCCAGCAGCTTAGTAGGGGCAGGGGTCGGCTACACCTTC	CASSLVGAGVGYTF
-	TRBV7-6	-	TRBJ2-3	TGTGCCAGCAGCTTAGCGGGAGGAAGCACAGATACGCAGTATTTT	CASSLAGGSTDTQYF
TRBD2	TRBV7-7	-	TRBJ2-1	TGTGCTAGCAGCTTAGTGACTAGCGGGACTGAGCAGTTCTTC	CASSLVTSGTEQFF
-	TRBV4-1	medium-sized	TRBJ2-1	TGCGCCAGCAGCCCCAGTACCCTTTACAATGAGCAGTTCTTC	CASSPSTLYNEQFF
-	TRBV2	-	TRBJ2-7	TGTGCCATCCTCGACACCTTCTCCTACGAGCAGTACTTC	CAILDTFSYEQYF
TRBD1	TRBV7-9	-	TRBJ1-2	TGTGCCAGCAGCTTGATCGGGACAGGGGGCGCCGATGGCTACACCTTC	CASSLIGTGGADGYTF
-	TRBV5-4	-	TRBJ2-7	TGTGCCAGCAGCCTGCAGGGGTTAGGAGTCGAGCAGTACTTC	CASSLQGLGVEQYF
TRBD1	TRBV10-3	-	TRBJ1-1	TGTGCCATCAGGGACAGGGTGAACACTGAAGCTTTCTTT	CAIRDRVNTEAFF
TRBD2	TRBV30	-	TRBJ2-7	TGTGCCTGGACCCTAGCGGGGGGCTACGAGCAGTACTTC	CAWTLAGGYEQYF
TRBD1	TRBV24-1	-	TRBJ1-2	TGTGCCACCAGTGATTCTGGGACAGGGGGCGCGTATGGCTACACCTTC	CATSDSGTGGAYGYTF
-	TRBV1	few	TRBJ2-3	TGCACCAGCAGGCCCTCGAGCGGGAGGGTCACAGATACGCAGTATTTT	CTSRPSSGRVTDTQYF
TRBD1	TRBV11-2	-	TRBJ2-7	TGTGCCAGCAGCTTAAGGTTAGGGACAGGGAGCTACGAGCAGTACTTC	CASSLRLGTGSYEQYF
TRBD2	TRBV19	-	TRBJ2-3	TGTGCCAGTAGTATACACGGGACTAGCGGGAGGAGGTTAAGGGATACGCAGTATTTT	CASSIHGTSGRRLRDTQYF
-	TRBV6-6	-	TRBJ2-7	TGTGCCAGCAGTGTCATACAGGGCCCAACCCACTACGAGCAGTACTTC	CASSVIQGPTHYEQYF
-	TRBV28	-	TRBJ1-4	TGTGCCAGCAGTTTTGAAGGGGTTCGTGAAAAACTGTTTTTT	CASSFEGVREKLFF
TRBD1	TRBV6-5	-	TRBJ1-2	TGTGCCAGCAGGACGGACAGGGTCTATGGCTACACCTTC	CASRTDRVYGYTF
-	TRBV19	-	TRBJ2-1	TGTGCCAGTAGTATGGTGGCGGGTGGAGAGCAGTTCTTC	CASSMVAGGEQFF
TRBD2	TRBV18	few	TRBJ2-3	TGTGCCAGCTCACCACTGGGGACAGGACTAGCGGGGACAGATACGCAGTATTTT	CASSPLGTGLAGTDTQYF